This entry describes one T cell receptor beta chain. Its specificity is not known. The data were taken from a study of beta chain features in type 1 diabetes. Study information: Patients shared similar age, gender and cell yields with healthy donors. Overall study results and limits: Within each of all four CD4+ subsets, Type 1 diabetes patients had TCRB CDR3s that were moderately but significantly shorter.

Germline V gene data show CDR1 as SGHTA and CDR2 as FQGNSA. V shed 3 bases and J shed 0 bases, with 12 bases lying between them. This CDR3 contains 15 residues. Sequenced material consisted of expressed TCRB transcripts (all of the isolated RNA was reverse transcribed). Sequencing used immunoSEQ multiplex PCR; TCRdb keeps in-frame clones, though not all of them. The table has some 120,000 clones, around 16% seen once; the top ten hold roughly 2.5%. The clonotype comes from a man between 18 and 29 years old with type 1 diabetes. The V gene is TRBV7-2, the J gene TRBJ2-7; D gene uncertain. The sequencing sample was made of central memory CD4+ T cells from blood. CDR3 amino acids: CASSLDGSSSYEQYF. The CDR3 DNA sequence: TGTGCCAGCAGCTTGGATGGCAGCAGCTCCTACGAGCAGTACTTC.